This T cell receptor (beta chain) was recorded in a study of T cell responses to AZD1222 COVID-19 vaccine (dated by TCRdb to about 2021). For the wider study: AZD1222 recipients given second doses at about 4 weeks or at about 12 weeks were pooled, since spike-specific TCR depth and breadth were not found to differ between the two schedules. TCR sequencing was performed for roughly 240 trial participants, of whom some 200 were given two doses of AZD1222 and some 26 were given two doses of MenACWY control vaccine. Enrollment into the trials was organized by age into subgroups of 18-55, 56-69 and 70-plus years, and those subgroups contained roughly 160, 29 and 62 TCR-sequenced participants, respectively.

According to the study, the label for this sample's time point signals: baseline before first vaccination. Vaccinee samples were obtained from the UK trials COV001 and COV002, which included a single-blind randomized controlled phase 2/3 trial of AZD1222 (ChAdOx1 nCoV-19) in healthy adults. Trial participant PBMC samples were collected at day 0 and day 28 after the second dose for TCRbeta chain sequencing. CDR1 is given as MGHRA and CDR2 as YSYEKL, both from the germline V gene. The germline V and J ends show losses of 5 bases and 6 bases respectively, and no gene match explains 8 bases of the junction. Measured from the cysteine to the phenylalanine, the CDR3 is 15 residues long. Left in the record is the CDR3 DNA by itself, 45 bases read in frame from the first base. The CDR3 regions of human TCRbeta chains were analyzed by immunosequencing. Turning to the authors' computational methods: TCRs in the repertoires were matched against a reference library of SARS-CoV-2-specific TCRs that had been generated with the MIRA antigen-specificity platform. Breadth meant the fraction of unique TCRs that were SARS-CoV-2-associated, whereas depth meant the fraction of total T cells that were SARS-CoV-2-associated. Using the MIRA data, each spike-specific TCR was assigned both to the spike region to which the TCR was reactive and to a CD4 or CD8 class. Log10-transformed breadth and depth values were compared by one-way ANOVA with Sidak's multiple comparisons tests. TCRdb mirrors the immuneACCESS table, restricted to in-frame sequences. Some clones are absent from its copies; in checked studies, under half trace to an unresolved V gene, and the reason for the others is unknown. V, J and clone size are taken as reported in that table, and D and trimming were inferred from the DNA itself. The sample records about 130,000 clones, over 75% of which are singletons. The ten biggest clones cover about 1.6% of the sample.

The research as a whole found: A significant rise in spike-specific TCR breadth and depth was observed after two AZD1222 doses relative to day 0 and relative to MenACWY recipients. Participants were mostly white British, with more females than males. The authors suggested clonal diversity may have been underestimated. Reportedly, almost half of the unique spike-specific TCRs recognized epitopes lying outside the regions that are mutated in the B.1.351 and B.1.1.7 variants. CD4 TCRs associated with the vaccine covered the entire spike protein, and the dominant responses were in regions 160-218 and 743-854. In the small 56-69-year group, the increase in depth fell short of significance, most likely because of low power. No day 14 peak-response samples were available, so repertoires were characterized only after the peak T cell response. Conclusions about previously exposed vaccinees were limited because only a handful of AZD1222 recipients were SARS-CoV-2 seropositive at baseline.

With respect to this clone: The antigen this receptor binds is unknown. Base qualities are not recorded, but no much larger clone differs from it by a single base.

The origin of this receptor is an adult in good health. The material sequenced was peripheral blood, taken on day 0 of AZD1222 vaccination. Here the chain combines TRBV4-1 and TRBJ1-5; 9 bases in between match TRBD1. The CDR3 protein is CASSLPGQGPQPQHF. The DNA reads as follows: TGCGCCAGCAGCTTACCTGGACAGGGGCCTCAGCCCCAGCATTTT.